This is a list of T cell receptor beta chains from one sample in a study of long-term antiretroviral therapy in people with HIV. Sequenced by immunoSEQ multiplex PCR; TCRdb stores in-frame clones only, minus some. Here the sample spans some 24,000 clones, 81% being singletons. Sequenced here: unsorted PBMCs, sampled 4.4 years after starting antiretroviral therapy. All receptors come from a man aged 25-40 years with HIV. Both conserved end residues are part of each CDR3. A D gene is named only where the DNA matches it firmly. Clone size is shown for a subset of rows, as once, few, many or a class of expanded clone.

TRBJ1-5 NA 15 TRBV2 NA TGTGCCAGCGGAAGGGACCGATTAGCAAATCAGCCCCAGCATTTT CASGRDRLANQPQHF
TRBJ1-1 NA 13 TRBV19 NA TGTGCCAGTAGCCAGGGCCTGAACACTGAAGCTTTCTTT CASSQGLNTEAFF
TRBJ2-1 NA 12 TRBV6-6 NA TGTGCCAGCAGTTACCTGTACAATGAGCAGTTCTTC CASSYLYNEQFF
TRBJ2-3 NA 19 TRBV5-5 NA TGTGCCAGCAGCGTTGGACTTGCGGGGGCAACCTTCCTCACAGATACGCAGTATTTT CASSVGLAGATFLTDTQYF
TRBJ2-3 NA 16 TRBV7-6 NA TGTGCCAGCAGCTTAAAAGGAGGGGGCGGATCTTTTACGCAGTATTTT CASSLKGGGGSFTQYF
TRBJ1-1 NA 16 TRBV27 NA TGTGCCAGCAGCCCAAAGGGGGTTGGGGGGAACACTGAAGCTTTCTTT CASSPKGVGGNTEAFF
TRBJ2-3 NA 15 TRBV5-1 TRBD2 TGCGCCAGCAGGAGCGGGGGGACTTACACAGATACGCAGTATTTT CASRSGGTYTDTQYF
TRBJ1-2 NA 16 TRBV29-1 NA TGCAGCGTTGAAGGGATTGGGGTAGGGATCGACTATGGCTACACCTTC CSVEGIGVGIDYGYTF
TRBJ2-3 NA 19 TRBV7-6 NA TGTGCCAGCAGCACCAGGCGGCCGCGACTCCCCCAGAGCACATATACGCAGTATTTT CASSTRRPRLPQSTYTQYF
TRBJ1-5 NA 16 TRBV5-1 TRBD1 TGCGCCAGCAGCTTCCCCCCGGACAGGGAGGATCAGCCCCAGCATTTT CASSFPPDREDQPQHF
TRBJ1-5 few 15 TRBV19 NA TGTGCCAGTAGTGTCGCCGTCCTAGGAGACCAGCCCCAGCATTTT CASSVAVLGDQPQHF
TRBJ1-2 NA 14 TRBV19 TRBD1 TGTGCCAGTACTCCGACAGGGGGCCCCTATGGCTACACCTTC CASTPTGGPYGYTF
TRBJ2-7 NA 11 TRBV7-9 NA TGTGCCAGCAGTCCCGGGACCGTGGAGTACTTC CASSPGTVEYF
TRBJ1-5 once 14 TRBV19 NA TGTGCCAGTAGTATGGGAGAGGGGTATCAGCCCCAGCATTTT CASSMGEGYQPQHF
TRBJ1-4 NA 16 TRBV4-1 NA TGCGCCAGCAGCCCCCTAGGGGGAAACCATAATGAAAAACTGTTTTTT CASSPLGGNHNEKLFF
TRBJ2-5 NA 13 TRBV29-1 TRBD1 TGCAGCGCTGCGCAGGGGGCAGGAGAGACCCAGTACTTC CSAAQGAGETQYF
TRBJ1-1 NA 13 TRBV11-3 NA TGTGCCAGCAGCTTAGCCCCGGGGATTGAAGCTTTCTTT CASSLAPGIEAFF
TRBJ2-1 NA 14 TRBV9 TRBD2 TGTGCCAGCAGCGTAGAGGGACTACCAGATGAGCAGTTCTTC CASSVEGLPDEQFF
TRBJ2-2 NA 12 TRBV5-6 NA TGTGCCAGCAGCTTACCCACCGGGGAGCTGTTTTTT CASSLPTGELFF
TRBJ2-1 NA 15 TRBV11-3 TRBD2 TGTGCCAGCAGTACGGGACTAGCGGAGCCCCATGAGCAGTTCTTC CASSTGLAEPHEQFF
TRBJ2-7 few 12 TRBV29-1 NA TGCAGCGTTGAATTAAGGGACTACGAGCAGTACTTC CSVELRDYEQYF
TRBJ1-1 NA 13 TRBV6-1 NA TGTGCCAGCAGAGAAGTGCTCAACACTGAAGCTTTCTTT CASREVLNTEAFF
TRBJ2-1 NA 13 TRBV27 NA TGTGCCAGCGGTTACTTGCCGTACAATGAGCAGTTCTTC CASGYLPYNEQFF
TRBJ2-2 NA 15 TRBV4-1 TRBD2 TGCGCCAGCAGCCAATCGGGGGGACCGTCAACGGAGCTGTTTTTT CASSQSGGPSTELFF
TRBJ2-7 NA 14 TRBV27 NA TGTGCCAGCTCCCCCCCTGGGACATCGTTTGAGCAGTACTTC CASSPPGTSFEQYF
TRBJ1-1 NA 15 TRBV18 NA TGTGCCAGCTCACCACCGGGCTCCGGAGGGACTGAAGCTTTCTTT CASSPPGSGGTEAFF